The T cell receptor beta chain under discussion was sequenced for a study of early T cells in non-severe SARS-CoV-2 infection. Study-level information: Unsorted whole-blood RNA was sequenced in bulk, leaving chains unpaired. Study observations and caveats: Matching results from VDJdb favored anti-spike CD8 responses, leaving private and CD4 specificities undetected.

The V gene's germline CDR1 is MNHNY and CDR2 SVGAGI (reference sequence). V was clipped by 2 bases and J by 2 bases, with 16 bases between them. CDR3 length: 16 amino acids. Molecules of cDNA were individually given unique molecular identifiers that were attached to them. TCRdb analysed the 5' RACE reads with MiXCR anew, one entry per CDR3 protein. This sample has 45,000 to 55,000 distinct CDR3 sequences, with 6.2% found just once. This clonotype showed up many times. The antigen is unknown. The rearrangement links TRBV6-6 to TRBJ2-7, with D hard to call. The clonotype originates from an adult who was a healthcare worker with PCR-confirmed SARS-CoV-2 infection or an uninfected control (not recorded which). The source material was whole blood. CDR3 residues: CASSYPDDPEPYEQYF. For the CDR3, the DNA is TGTGCCAGCAGTTACCCCGATGACCCCGAACCCTACGAGCAGTACTTC.